The 17 T cell receptor beta chains in this list originate from one sample, sequenced in a study of CD8+ T cells in alopecia areata. It was cDNA, reverse transcribed from extracted RNA, that served as the sequencing template. TCRdb's table, derived via immunoSEQ multiplex PCR, lists solely in-frame clones and lacks some. The sample lists 200,000 to 250,000 clones, approximately 61% occurring once. The material was CD4+ T cells sorted from blood, obtained at week 0. All receptors derive from a human donor with alopecia areata.

The rearrangement links TRBV30 to TRBJ1-5; D uncertain. In germline, CDR1 is GTSNPN, CDR2 SVGIG (reference sequence). The CDR3 totals 15 residues. The ends were cut back, 0 bases at V and 0 bases at J, with 9 bases in the middle. The CDR3 sequence: CAWSVGGYSNQPQHF. CDR3 DNA: TGTGCCTGGAGTGTAGGCGGATATAGCAATCAGCCCCAGCATTTT.

The chain is built from TRBV9 and TRBJ2-3, with TRBD1 matching over 8 bases. Germline V gene data show CDR1 as SGDLS and CDR2 as YYNGEE. There are 15 residues in the CDR3. The J segment lost 2 bases and the V segment lost 0 bases, leaving 2 bases of the junction unmatched. Here the CDR3 reads CASSVGTGHTDTQYF. In nucleotides, the CDR3 is TGTGCCAGCAGCGTAGGGACAGGGCACACAGATACGCAGTATTTT.

The V gene is TRBV29-1, the J gene TRBJ2-1; 16 bases map to TRBD2. Trimming at V came to 7 bases and at J to 13 bases, leaving 4 bases not matched to a gene. The CDR3 has 12 amino acids. Germline CDR1 reads SQVTM; CDR2 reads ANQGSEA. In DNA, the CDR3 is TGCAGCGCCGGGACTAGCGGGGGGGCACAGTTCTTC. Its protein is CSAGTSGGAQFF.

This clone was counted a few times. The chain links TRBV5-6 to TRBJ2-1, with a weak D call TRBD1 (5 bases). Germline assignment: CDR1 SGHDT and CDR2 YYEEEE. This CDR3 region has 15 residues. With 2 bases removed from V and 3 bases from J, the gap between germline ends came to 12 bases. The CDR3 spells CASSLRQSFYNEQFF. DNA for the CDR3: TGTGCCAGCAGCTTAAGACAGAGCTTCTACAATGAGCAGTTCTTC.

A remark on this clone: This same CDR3 is encoded by further DNA sequences in the sample. V usage is TRBV5-1 and J usage is TRBJ2-5, with 10 bases aligning to TRBD1. The junction had 4 bases not matched to a gene; V was cut back by 0 bases and J by 5 bases. From germline, CDR1 is SGHRS and CDR2 YFSETQ. The CDR3 runs 15 residues. The CDR3 is CASSLGDRGQETQYF. CDR3 sequence (DNA): TGCGCCAGCAGCTTGGGTGACAGGGGGCAGGAGACCCAGTACTTC. Combining the CDR3 with reference TRBV5-1 and TRBJ2-5 gives the whole variable domain KAGVTQTPRYLIKTRGQQVTLSCSPISGHRSVSWYQQTPGQGLQFLFEYFSETQRNKGNFPGRFSGRQFSNSRSEMNVSTLELGDSALYLCASSLGDRGQETQYFGPGTRLLVL.

Regarding this clone: The junction shows a germline mismatch at one end, possibly a read error. The rearrangement links TRBV7-7 to TRBJ2-2, with a weak D call TRBD1 (6 bases). Germline V gene lookup returns CDR1 SSHAT and CDR2 FNYEAQ (reference sequence). This CDR3 is 13 amino acids long. CDR3 amino acids: CASSSTGTGELFF. CDR3 DNA: TGTGCTAGCAGCTCTACAGGGACCGGGGAGCTGTTTTTT.

Worth noting for this clone: The sample carries other DNA sequences with the same CDR3. The chain links TRBV20-1 to TRBJ2-1; D not certain. V was shortened by 5 bases and J by 1 base, with 0 bases between the two germline ends. Germline V gene lookup returns CDR1 DFQATT and CDR2 SNEGSKA (reference sequence). The CDR3 consists of 10 residues. DNA of the CDR3: TGCAGTGCTTCCTACAATGAGCAGTTCTTC. Its protein is CSASYNEQFF.

Concerning this clone itself: Other DNA sequences in this sample translate to the same CDR3. The chain joins TRBV29-1 to TRBJ2-5; TRBD1 agrees at 8 bases. This CDR3 region has 12 residues. Trimming took 7 bases from V and 3 from J; bases not matched to a gene: 4. Germline V gene sequence: CDR1 SQVTM, CDR2 ANQGSEA. This CDR3 is CSGLTGEETQYF. As DNA, the CDR3 is TGCAGCGGCCTGACAGGGGAAGAGACCCAGTACTTC.

This clone was seen just once. The rearrangement links TRBV7-2 to TRBJ2-3, with TRBD1 as a possible D gene (5 bases). V was clipped by 1 base and J by 5 bases, with 13 bases between them. This CDR3 region has 15 residues. Germline V lookup: CDR1 SGHTA, CDR2 FQGNSA. The CDR3 bases are TGTGCCAGCAGCTTAGTTGGGCAGGGTAAAGATACGCAGTATTTT. This translates into CASSLVGQGKDTQYF. Supplemented by reference TRBV7-2 and TRBJ2-3, the full variable domain reads GAGVSQSPSNKVTEKGKDVELRCDPISGHTALYWYRQSLGQGLEFLIYFQGNSAPDKSGLPSDRFSAERTGGSVSTLTIQRTQQEDSAVYLCASSLVGQGKDTQYFGPGTRLTVL.

The CDR3 loop reads CASSPTGRQPQHF. The CDR3 DNA reads TGTGCCAGCAGCCCGACAGGGCGTCAGCCCCAGCATTTT. The rearrangement joins TRBV25-1 to TRBJ1-5; 7 positions match TRBD1. CDR1 MGHDK and CDR2 SYGVNS come from the germline V gene. The CDR3 consists of 13 residues. With V trimmed by 6 bases and J by 6 bases, 5 bases remained unmatched. The full variable domain, completed using reference TRBV25-1 and TRBJ1-5, is EADIYQTPRYLVIGTGKKITLECSQTMGHDKMYWYQQDPGMELHLIHYSYGVNSTEKGDLSSESTVSRIRTEHFPLTLESARPSHTSQYLCASSPTGRQPQHFGDGTRLSIL.

This clone was seen a handful of times. This chain connects TRBV7-2 to TRBJ2-3; D unresolved. Germline CDR1 is SGHTA and CDR2 is FQGNSA. The CDR3 consists of 11 residues. The V end was cut by 4 bases, the J end by 10 bases, with 9 bases between. In nucleotides, the CDR3 is TGTGCCAGCAGCTCAGACCCGTCGCAGTATTTT. Its translation is CASSSDPSQYF.

The chain has TRBV27 and TRBJ1-3; TRBD1 is a possible D gene (6 bases). The germline V gene has CDR1 MNHEY and CDR2 SMNVEV (reference sequence). V shed 4 bases and J shed 1 base, with 14 bases lying between them. This CDR3 contains 16 residues. DNA for the CDR3: TGTGCCAGCAGTTCGTTACGAGGGGGTTCTGGAAACACCATATATTTT. Translating gives CASSSLRGGSGNTIYF.

The gene calls are TRBV9 and TRBJ2-5; 14 bases fit TRBD2. V trimming: 0 bases; J trimming: 4 bases; junction bases outside the gene matches: 5. Germline-derived CDR1 and CDR2 are SGDLS and YYNGEE. This CDR3 is 17 amino acids long. CDR3 DNA: TGTGCCAGCAGCGTAGACCCAGGACTAGCGGGAGGAGAGACCCAGTACTTC. This codes for CASSVDPGLAGGETQYF.

The rearrangement links TRBV11-2 to TRBJ2-1; 7 positions match TRBD2. The CDR3 is made up of 12 amino acids. J was trimmed by 15 bases and V by 1 base; bases with no gene match: 6. Germline V gene lookup returns CDR1 SGHAT and CDR2 FQNNGV. CDR3 residues: CASSLVAGVSFF. The CDR3 bases are TGTGCCAGCAGCTTAGTTGCGGGGGTTTCGTTCTTC.

The rearrangement links TRBV4-1 to TRBJ1-2; a possible D gene is TRBD1 (6 bases). Germline-derived CDR1 and CDR2 are MGHRA and YSYEKL. Trimming cost V 0 bases and J 5 bases, with 13 bases left between them. The CDR3 extends over 15 amino acids. The CDR3 region has the DNA TGCGCCAGCAGCCAAGATGTCACAGGGCGTTATGGCTACACCTTC. It specifies CASSQDVTGRYGYTF.

The chain is built from TRBV7-9 and TRBJ2-7; D is ambiguous. This CDR3 spans 12 amino acids. The germline V gene has CDR1 SEHNR and CDR2 FQNEAQ (reference sequence). Trimming removed 5 bases from V and 6 bases from J, with 11 bases in between. The CDR3 DNA reads as TGTGCCAGCAGCCCCTCGGACGCCGAGCAGTACTTC. Amino acids: CASSPSDAEQYF.

The table lists this clone with a few counts. The V and J genes are TRBV7-9 and TRBJ1-6; 7 bases line up with TRBD1. The CDR3 loop spans 15 amino acids. J gave up 7 bases and V 3 bases, and 6 bases lay outside the gene matches. The germline V gene has CDR1 SEHNR and CDR2 FQNEAQ (reference sequence). CDR3 nucleotides: TGTGCCAGCAGCTTTGAGAACAGGGGAAATTCACCCCTCCACTTT. Translated: CASSFENRGNSPLHF. Complete variable domain (other parts from reference TRBV7-9 and TRBJ1-6): DTGVSQNPRHKITKRGQNVTFRCDPISEHNRLYWYRQTLGQGPEFLTYFQNEAQLEKSRLLSDRFSAERPKGSFSTLEIQRTEQGDSAMYLCASSFENRGNSPLHFGNGTRLTVT.